These 30 T cell receptor beta chains originate from one sample sequenced in a study of T-cell memory formation after mild COVID-19. MiXCR, run by TCRdb on the 5' RACE reads, gives a single entry per CDR3 protein. The sample holds about 620,000 distinct CDR3 sequences, over 15% seen once. Sequencing input: PBMCs or a T cell subset sorted from them (not recorded which). All receptors come from an adult woman who had mild COVID-19 (a few samples of this study predate the infection). Cell type and time point are not known.

This clonotype was picked up a small number of times. The chain has TRBV4-2 and TRBJ2-3; TRBD2 matches at 9 bases. CDR3 length: 16 residues. V was pared by 2 bases and J by 6 bases, with 9 bases of the junction left unmatched. Germline V lookup: CDR1 LGHNA, CDR2 YNFKEQ. The CDR3 coding sequence is TGTGCCAGCAGCCAATACGGGACTAGCATAGCGGATACGCAGTATTTT. This codes for CASSQYGTSIADTQYF.

CDR3 nucleotide sequence: TGTGCCAGCAGCCCAGGAAGATTTGAGCAGTTCTTC. Its translation is CASSPGRFEQFF. The chain combines TRBV5-6 with TRBJ2-1; D unclear. The CDR3 totals 12 residues. Trimming took 4 bases from V and 9 from J, leaving 11 bases between them. Germline V gene sequence: CDR1 SGHDT, CDR2 YYEEEE.

This clonotype was counted a few times. The genes are TRBV9 and TRBJ1-2, with D hard to call. The CDR3 runs 14 residues. Trimming cost V 0 bases and J 4 bases, with 10 bases left between them. Germline values: CDR1 SGDLS, CDR2 YYNGEE. The CDR3: CASSVDSSLYGYTF. The CDR3, as DNA: TGTGCCAGCAGCGTAGATAGTAGCCTCTATGGCTACACCTTC.

This chain uses TRBV3-1 with TRBJ2-1, with a possible D match to TRBD2 (5 bases). Per germline, CDR1 LGHDT and CDR2 YNNKEL (reference sequence). The V end lost 1 base, the J end lost 3 bases, and 16 bases lay between the germline ends. This CDR3 contains 17 residues. The CDR3 coding sequence is TGTGCCAGCAGCCAAGGGTCTCCTCGGGGTGTCTACAATGAGCAGTTCTTC. This translates into CASSQGSPRGVYNEQFF.

The chain combines TRBV5-5 with TRBJ2-7, with TRBD1 matching over 7 bases. The germline V gene has CDR1 SGHKS and CDR2 YYEKEE (reference sequence). The CDR3 has 13 amino acids. V was pared by 2 bases and J by 5 bases, with 4 bases of the junction left unmatched. The CDR3 sequence is CASSFLGGDEQYF. The CDR3 DNA reads as TGTGCCAGCAGCTTTCTAGGGGGCGACGAGCAGTACTTC.

This chain connects TRBV12-3 or TRBV12-4 to TRBJ2-3; D uncertain. Trimming pared 2 bases from V and 4 bases from J, leaving 10 bases between. The CDR3 length is 14 residues. The CDR3 here is CASSLSGIADTQYF. CDR3 coding DNA: TGTGCCAGCAGTTTAAGTGGGATCGCAGATACGCAGTATTTT.

V and J are TRBV6-5 and TRBJ2-5; D not certain. The CDR3 runs 15 residues. Germline CDR1 MNHEY, CDR2 SVGAGI. Trimming took off 4 bases at V and 3 bases at J, with 15 bases between the two ends. CDR3 in amino acids: CASSFGRNRKETQYF. CDR3 bases: TGTGCCAGCAGTTTCGGACGCAATCGGAAAGAGACCCAGTACTTC.

V is TRBV24-1 and J is TRBJ1-1; TRBD1 agrees at 7 bases. This CDR3 comprises 15 residues. Trimming took 2 bases from V and 4 from J; bases not matched to a gene: 6. From germline, CDR1 is KGHDR and CDR2 SFDVKD. The CDR3 DNA is TGTGCCACCAGTGATTCCGGACAGGTTTCCACTGAAGCTTTCTTT. Translating it yields CATSDSGQVSTEAFF.

The genes are TRBV12-3 or TRBV12-4 and TRBJ1-6; D is unresolved. V lost 3 bases and J 10 bases, leaving 16 bases between the germline ends. This CDR3 has 15 residues. The CDR3 DNA sequence: TGTGCCAGCAGTTTTTCACCCCATTCTGGATCACCCCTCCACTTT. Protein: CASSFSPHSGSPLHF.

CDR3 sequence reads: CASSYSSRLTTGNTIYF. For the CDR3, the DNA is TGTGCCAGCAGTTACTCGAGTCGCCTTACTACTGGAAACACCATATATTTT. V gene TRBV6-6 combines with J gene TRBJ1-3, with D uncertain. The germline V gene encodes CDR1 MNHNY and CDR2 SVGAGI (reference sequence). Trimming removed 0 bases at V and 2 bases at J, with 14 bases between. The CDR3 covers 17 residues.

V usage is TRBV12-3 or TRBV12-4 and J usage is TRBJ2-5; TRBD2 aligns across 15 bases. The CDR3 is 17 amino acids. V lost 4 bases and J lost 4; bases outside the gene matches: 7. Here the CDR3 reads CASSSRGLAGGRETQYF. The CDR3, as DNA: TGTGCCAGCAGTTCGAGAGGACTAGCGGGGGGGCGAGAGACCCAGTACTTC.

The chain recombines TRBV7-9 with TRBJ2-5; the D is unclear. V lost 1 base and J 6 bases, leaving 12 bases between the germline ends. The CDR3 extends over 14 amino acids. Per the germline V gene, CDR1 is SEHNR and CDR2 is FQNEAQ (reference sequence). CDR3 loop: CASSLVPGEKTQYF. DNA for the CDR3: TGTGCCAGCAGCTTAGTCCCGGGCGAAAAGACCCAGTACTTC.

This clonotype occurred many times. A read error may produce the germline difference seen at one junction end. The J gene is TRBJ2-7, the V gene TRBV7-9; 9 nucleotides agree with TRBD1. Germline lookup yields CDR1 SEHNR and CDR2 FQNEAQ (reference sequence). The CDR3 length is 14 residues. The CDR3, as DNA: TGCGCCAGCAGCCCGACAGGGGGCTCCTACGAGCAGTACTTC. Translating it yields CASSPTGGSYEQYF. The full variable domain, rest sourced from reference TRBV7-9 and TRBJ2-7, is DTGVSQNPRHKITKRGQNVTFRCDPISEHNRLYWYRQTLGQGPEFLTYFQNEAQLEKSRLLSDRFSAERPKGSFSTLEIQRTEQGDSAMYLCASSPTGGSYEQYFGPGTRLTVT.

This clonotype was recorded at least ten times. The chain links TRBV5-1 to TRBJ2-7, with 8 bases identical to TRBD1. The germline CDR1 and CDR2 sequences are SGHRS and YFSETQ. The V gene end was trimmed by 6 bases and the J gene end by 5 bases; junction bases not matched to a gene: 10. The CDR3 extends over 14 amino acids. The CDR3 loop is CASKPGQGADEQYF. The CDR3 DNA reads as TGCGCCAGCAAACCCGGGCAGGGGGCCGACGAGCAGTACTTC.

This clonotype was found a few times. The rearrangement uses TRBV12-3 or TRBV12-4 and TRBJ2-3; 9 bases are shared with TRBD2. V dropped 2 bases and J dropped 8; count of bases not matched to a gene: 8. There are 15 residues in the CDR3. CDR3 DNA sequence: TGTGCCAGCAGTTTAAAGACTAGCGGCTCCGCTACGCAGTATTTT. The encoded protein is CASSLKTSGSATQYF.

V is TRBV7-9 and J is TRBJ2-5, with 7 nucleotides matching TRBD2. This CDR3 is built from 19 residues. V dropped 5 bases and J dropped 0; count of bases not matched to a gene: 18. Germline V gene data show CDR1 as SEHNR and CDR2 as FQNEAQ (reference sequence). In nucleotides, the CDR3 is TGTGCCAGCAGCCGTCTACGGGCCGGGACTACCTGGTACCAAGAGACCCAGTACTTC. It specifies CASSRLRAGTTWYQETQYF.

V and J are TRBV5-1 and TRBJ2-7; D remains unclear. CDR1 is SGHRS, CDR2 YFSETQ, per germline. This CDR3 region has 14 residues. V was pared by 4 bases and J by 3 bases, with 14 bases between. DNA of the CDR3: TGCGCCAGCAGCCCGTGGGCGGCCAGCTACGAGCAGTACTTC. It codes for CASSPWAASYEQYF.

This clonotype was seen only a few times. Relative to the germline gene, one junction end is altered; a read error may explain this. The CDR3 sequence: CASREGGDSPLHF. The CDR3 coding sequence is TGTGCCAGCAGGGAAGGAGGGGATTCACCCCTCCACTTT. J is TRBJ1-6 and V is TRBV6-1; perhaps TRBD1 as D (5 bases). The germline V gene encodes CDR1 MNHNS and CDR2 SASEGT. There are 13 residues in the CDR3.

This clonotype was counted a few times. This sequence joins TRBV24-1 and TRBJ2-1; D perhaps matches TRBD2 (6 bases). CDR1 and CDR2 from the germline V gene are KGHDR and SFDVKD. The CDR3 has 14 residues. Trimming shortened V by 3 bases and J by 5 bases, and 10 bases separated the two germline ends. The CDR3 loop reads CATSDRSGHNEQFF. DNA of the CDR3: TGTGCCACCAGTGATCGTAGCGGACACAATGAGCAGTTCTTC.

This clonotype was seen more than once but under ten times. The gene calls are TRBV20-1 and TRBJ2-1; D gene ambiguous. V gave up 0 bases and J gave up 7 bases, with 13 bases separating them. Germline loops: CDR1 DFQATT, CDR2 SNEGSKA (reference sequence). CDR3 size: 14 residues. DNA for the CDR3: TGCAGTGCTAGAGACGGAGATCCCCAGAATGAGCAGTTCTTC. Its protein product is CSARDGDPQNEQFF.

This clonotype was recorded a few times. The genes are TRBV3-1 and TRBJ2-5; 12 bases line up with TRBD2. The CDR3 runs 19 residues. CDR1 is LGHDT and CDR2 is YNNKEL in the germline V gene (reference sequence). J lost 3 bases, V lost 4 bases, and 15 bases had no gene match. The CDR3 loop is CASSRGQNLLAGGKETQYF. CDR3 in DNA: TGTGCCAGCAGCCGGGGACAGAACCTACTAGCGGGGGGCAAAGAGACCCAGTACTTC.

This clonotype has a handful of counts. The rearrangement links TRBV6-2 or TRBV6-3 to TRBJ1-1; tentative D call: TRBD1 (6 bases). CDR3 length equals 14 residues. Trimming pared 9 bases from V and 3 bases from J, leaving 17 bases between. CDR1 and CDR2 from the germline V gene are MNHEY and SVGEGT. The CDR3 here is CASFNREGDTEAFF. The CDR3, as DNA: TGTGCCAGTTTCAACAGGGAGGGGGACACTGAAGCTTTCTTT.

The chain employs TRBV29-1 and TRBJ2-2; TRBD1 aligns across 8 bases. CDR1 is SQVTM and CDR2 is ANQGSEA in the germline V gene. The trim removed 1 base at V and 3 bases at J, leaving 13 bases unmatched. This CDR3 spans 18 amino acids. The CDR3 DNA is TGCAGCGTTGAAGTGTACGACTGGACAGGGCTACACACCGGGGAGCTGTTTTTT. Translated, it gives CSVEVYDWTGLHTGELFF.

In this sample, this clonotype turned up many times. This sequence joins TRBV5-1 and TRBJ2-7, with 14 positions matching TRBD2. Germline V gene sequence: CDR1 SGHRS, CDR2 YFSETQ. With 2 bases clipped from V and 4 bases from J, the junction kept 2 bases outside the gene matches. The CDR3 is made up of 15 amino acids. Here the CDR3 reads CASSFGTSGSYEQYF. In DNA, the CDR3 is TGCGCCAGCAGCTTCGGGACTAGCGGGAGTTACGAGCAGTACTTC.

The chain links TRBV5-1 to TRBJ1-1; 7 bases line up with TRBD1. The CDR3 has 15 amino acids. Germline assignment: CDR1 SGHRS and CDR2 YFSETQ. V lost 7 bases and J lost 0; bases outside the gene matches: 9. CDR3 amino acids: CASVRDRGLNTEAFF. The CDR3 coding sequence is TGCGCCAGCGTCCGGGACAGAGGGTTGAACACTGAAGCTTTCTTT.

This clonotype appeared many times. CDR3 loop: CASSNQGGEQFF. CDR3 sequence (DNA): TGTGCCAGCAGCAACCAGGGAGGTGAGCAGTTCTTC. V gene TRBV2 combines with J gene TRBJ2-1, with D possibly TRBD2 on 6 matching bases. Germline lookup yields CDR1 SNHLY and CDR2 FYNNEI. The CDR3 totals 12 residues. Trimming took off 6 bases at V and 9 bases at J, with 12 bases between the two ends.

The chain carries TRBV12-3 or TRBV12-4 and TRBJ2-7; D might be TRBD2 (6 bases). CDR3 length equals 14 residues. The V end was cut by 5 bases, the J end by 3 bases, with 14 bases between. The CDR3 bases are TGTGCCAGCAGTACCCTGGGCGGGAACTACGAGCAGTACTTC. Protein sequence: CASSTLGGNYEQYF.

V gene TRBV19 combines with J gene TRBJ1-1; D unclear. This CDR3 region has 15 residues. With 6 bases removed from V and 1 base from J, the gap between germline ends came to 15 bases. In germline, CDR1 is LNHDA, CDR2 SQIVND (reference sequence). CDR3 loop: CASSLLSTGNTEAFF. The CDR3 bases are TGTGCCAGTAGCCTCTTATCCACCGGGAACACTGAAGCTTTCTTT. The complete variable domain, with remaining parts taken from reference TRBV19 and TRBJ1-1, reads DGGITQSPKYLFRKEGQNVTLSCEQNLNHDAMYWYRQDPGQGLRLIYYSQIVNDFQKGDIAEGYSVSREKKESFPLTVTSAQKNPTAFYLCASSLLSTGNTEAFFGQGTRLTVV.

This clonotype showed up just a few times. The chain recombines TRBV25-1 with TRBJ2-4, with 15 bases aligning to TRBD2. CDR1 and CDR2 from the germline V gene are MGHDK and SYGVNS. This CDR3 has 17 residues. The J segment lost 7 bases and the V segment lost 2 bases, leaving 6 bases of the junction unmatched. The CDR3 reads CASSEPHGTSGRNIQYF. The CDR3 DNA is TGTGCCAGCAGTGAACCCCACGGGACTAGCGGGAGGAACATTCAGTACTTC.

The chain carries TRBV5-1 and TRBJ2-5; 9 positions match TRBD2. CDR1 and CDR2 from the germline V gene are SGHRS and YFSETQ. Trimming removed 1 base from V and 2 bases from J; junction bases left unmatched: 6. The CDR3 runs 16 residues. The DNA for the CDR3 is TGCGCCAGCAGCTTGAGTTTTGCGGGGGGGCAAGAGACCCAGTACTTC. This translates into CASSLSFAGGQETQYF.